A selection of T cell receptor beta chains follows, all from one sample in a study of T cells in Graves' hyperthyroidism and ophthalmopathy. TCRdb passed the multiplex PCR reads through MiXCR, listing each CDR3 protein once. This table holds about 560,000 distinct CDR3 sequences, more than 15% found once. The sequenced sample consisted of blood. These receptors were taken from a woman aged 25 to 45 with Graves' hyperthyroidism. CDR3s include the opening cysteine and the closing phenylalanine or tryptophan. The order of the fields is V gene, D gene, clone size, J gene, CDR3 protein, CDR3 DNA. D genes are given only for firm matches. Size is stated for part of the rows, as once, few or many counts, or as a class when the clone is expanded.

TRBV7-2	TRBD2	many	TRBJ2-3	CASSLGGLAGGPIDTQYF	TGTGCCAGCAGCTTAGGGGGACTAGCGGGAGGGCCAATAGATACGCAGTATTTT
TRBV7-2	TRBD2	many	TRBJ2-1	CASSTRGTSGLNEQFF	TGTGCCAGCAGCACCCGCGGGACTAGCGGACTCAATGAGCAGTTCTTC
TRBV3-1	TRBD2	-	TRBJ2-1	CASSLAGAQNEQFF	TGTGCCAGCAGCCTCGCGGGAGCTCAAAATGAGCAGTTCTTC
TRBV6-1	TRBD2	-	TRBJ2-7	CASSDTLAGGYEQYF	TGTGCCAGCAGTGACACCCTAGCGGGAGGGTACGAGCAGTACTTC
TRBV2	-	many	TRBJ2-5	CASSPARGNQETQYF	TGTGCCAGCAGCCCTGCGCGGGGTAACCAAGAGACCCAGTACTTC
TRBV7-2	-	many	TRBJ1-2	CASSLNRGQGSSYTF	TGTGCCAGCAGCTTAAACCGGGGGCAAGGATCGAGCTACACCTTC
TRBV20-1	-	few	TRBJ1-6	CSARSIDAYPGPLHF	TGCAGTGCTAGAAGTATCGATGCATACCCTGGCCCCCTCCACTTT
TRBV27	-	many	TRBJ2-5	CASSPHPGGETQYF	TGTGCCAGCAGCCCTCACCCCGGGGGAGAGACCCAGTACTTC
TRBV20-1	TRBD2	-	TRBJ2-1	CSARRASGAYNEQFF	TGCAGTGCGCGGCGGGCTAGCGGGGCCTACAATGAGCAGTTCTTC
TRBV7-2	-	-	TRBJ2-1	CASSLAYSGNEQFF	TGTGCCAGCAGCCTCGCGTATTCCGGCAATGAGCAGTTCTTC
TRBV6-1	TRBD1	few	TRBJ1-2	CAGREGADYGYTF	TGTGCCGGCAGAGAGGGGGCAGACTATGGCTACACCTTC
TRBV11-2	-	many	TRBJ2-3	CASNDRSFSTDTQYF	TGTGCCAGCAACGACCGGTCCTTTAGCACAGATACGCAGTATTTT
TRBV28	-	-	TRBJ1-2	CATSTGANYGYTF	TGTGCCACCTCGACAGGAGCTAACTATGGCTACACCTTC
TRBV19	-	few	TRBJ1-1	CASSRDLRGSTEAFF	TGTGCCAGTAGTAGGGACCTAAGAGGGAGCACTGAAGCTTTCTTT
TRBV6-5	-	-	TRBJ1-4	CASSYSIYANEKLFF	TGTGCCAGCAGTTACTCGATTTACGCAAATGAAAAACTGTTTTTT
TRBV30	TRBD1	-	TRBJ1-3	CAWDPGQGGNTIYF	TGTGCCTGGGATCCGGGACAGGGCGGAAACACCATATATTTT
TRBV27	TRBD1	few	TRBJ1-5	CASSLSRGGDQPQHF	TGTGCCAGCAGTTTATCGAGAGGGGGCGATCAGCCCCAGCATTTT
TRBV5-6	-	few	TRBJ2-7	CASSLQGGWEQYF	TGTGCCAGCAGCTTGCAGGGCGGCTGGGAGCAGTACTTC
TRBV15	-	few	TRBJ2-3	CAASIEDHLRYTQYF	TGTGCCGCCAGCATCGAGGACCACTTACGGTATACGCAGTATTTT
TRBV3-1	-	many	TRBJ2-2	CASSHRGFVNTGELFF	TGTGCCAGCAGCCATAGGGGTTTTGTCAACACCGGGGAGCTGTTTTTT
TRBV18	TRBD1	-	TRBJ2-2	CASSPLGQGGANTGELFF	TGTGCCAGCTCACCCTTGGGACAGGGTGGAGCGAACACCGGGGAGCTGTTTTTT
TRBV4-1	TRBD1	-	TRBJ1-6	CASSQIMGTGNSPLHF	TGCGCCAGCAGCCAAATCATGGGGACAGGGAATTCACCCCTCCACTTT